These 5 T cell receptor beta chains came from one sample sequenced in a study of T cells in tumors after PD-1 blockade. The repertoire was sequenced with immunoSEQ multiplex PCR; TCRdb's copy has only in-frame clones and lacks some. The table records roughly 1,700 clones, roughly 67% of them present only once. Sequencing used tumor tissue, obtained before anti-PD-1 treatment. The receptors shown here come from a human donor with cutaneous squamous cell carcinoma.

The CDR3 loop reads CASTTTGADTQYF. DNA of the CDR3: TGTGCCAGCACCACGACTGGGGCAGATACGCAGTATTTT. V usage is TRBV12-3 or TRBV12-4 and J usage is TRBJ2-3; D is unclear. This CDR3 comprises 13 residues. V shed 7 bases and J shed 4 bases, with 12 bases lying between them.

The rearrangement links TRBV5-1 to TRBJ2-2; 8 bases map to TRBD1. The V segment lost 4 bases and the J segment 4 bases; nucleotides outside the gene matches: 6. The V gene's germline CDR1 is SGHRS and CDR2 YFSETQ. CDR3 size: 15 residues. CDR3 bases: TGCGCCAGCAGCATGGGACAGGCGACCACCGGGGAGCTGTTTTTT. Its protein is CASSMGQATTGELFF.

This clone was seen once. The chain couples TRBV14 to TRBJ2-5; no reliable D call. The germline gives CDR1 SGHDN, CDR2 FVKESK. CDR3 size: 12 residues. Deletions cut 2 bases from V and 7 bases from J, with 8 bases between. CDR3 DNA: TGTGCCAGCAGCCAAAGTCGCGGGACCCAGTACTTC. Translating gives CASSQSRGTQYF. The entire variable domain, with the rest obtained from reference TRBV14 and TRBJ2-5, is as follows: EAGVTQFPSHSVIEKGQTVTLRCDPISGHDNLYWYRRVMGKEIKFLLHFVKESKQDESGMPNNRFLAERTGGTYSTLKVQPAELEDSGVYFCASSQSRGTQYFGPGTRLLVL.

The chain recombines TRBV13 with TRBJ1-1; 9 positions match TRBD1. Unmatched junction bases numbered 16, after V lost 5 bases and J lost 0 bases. CDR1 is PRHDT, CDR2 FYEKMQ, per germline (reference sequence). CDR3 length: 19 residues. CDR3 DNA: TGTGCCAGCAGCCAGGACAGGGGTAAGGCACCACACATGAACACTGAAGCTTTCTTT. Its translation: CASSQDRGKAPHMNTEAFF.

This chain links TRBV4-2 with TRBJ2-2, with 9 bases that match TRBD2. The CDR3 contains 17 residues. Germline lookup yields CDR1 LGHNA and CDR2 YNFKEQ. The trim removed 0 bases at V and 4 bases at J, leaving 6 bases unmatched. The CDR3 loop is CASSQELLAGRTGELFF. CDR3 nucleotide sequence: TGTGCCAGCAGCCAAGAGCTGCTAGCGGGGCGCACCGGGGAGCTGTTTTTT.